This T cell receptor beta chain was identified in a study of T cells after yellow fever vaccination. Whole-study findings and limits: Most clones from primary vaccination resurfaced after the booster (approximately 96% CD4, around 89% CD8).

Trimming took 6 bases from V and 4 from J, leaving 27 bases between them. This CDR3 has 19 residues. TCRdb ran MiXCR on the 5' RACE reads and lists one entry per CDR3 protein. The repertoire holds about 340,000 distinct CDR3 sequences, with roughly an eighth as singletons. Note on this clonotype: No antigen is known for it.

This TCR was sampled from a man between 18 and 35 years old who received the YFV17D yellow fever vaccine. The chain employs TRBV12-3 or TRBV12-4 and TRBJ2-2, with TRBD1 as a possible D gene (6 bases). This specimen was CD4+ T cells sorted from PBMCs, taken 15 days after the yellow fever booster vaccination. CDR3 coding DNA: TGTGCCAGCAGCCCGACGCAGGGCCGGGACACTTCGGGCACCGGGGAGCTGTTTTTT. Amino acids: CASSPTQGRDTSGTGELFF.